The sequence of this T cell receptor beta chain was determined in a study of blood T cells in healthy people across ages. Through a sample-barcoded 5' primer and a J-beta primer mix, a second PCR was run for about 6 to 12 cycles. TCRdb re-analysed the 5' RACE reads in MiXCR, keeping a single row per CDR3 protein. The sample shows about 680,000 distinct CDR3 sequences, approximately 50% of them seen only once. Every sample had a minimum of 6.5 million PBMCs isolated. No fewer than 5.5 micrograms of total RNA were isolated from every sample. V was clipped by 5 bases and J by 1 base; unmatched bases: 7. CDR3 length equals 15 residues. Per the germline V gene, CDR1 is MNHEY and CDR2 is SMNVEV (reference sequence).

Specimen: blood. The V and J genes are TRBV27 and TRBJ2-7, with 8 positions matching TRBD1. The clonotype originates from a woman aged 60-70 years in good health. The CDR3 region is CASSNLRDRSYEQYF. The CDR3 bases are TGTGCCAGCAGTAATTTACGGGACAGGTCCTACGAGCAGTACTTC.